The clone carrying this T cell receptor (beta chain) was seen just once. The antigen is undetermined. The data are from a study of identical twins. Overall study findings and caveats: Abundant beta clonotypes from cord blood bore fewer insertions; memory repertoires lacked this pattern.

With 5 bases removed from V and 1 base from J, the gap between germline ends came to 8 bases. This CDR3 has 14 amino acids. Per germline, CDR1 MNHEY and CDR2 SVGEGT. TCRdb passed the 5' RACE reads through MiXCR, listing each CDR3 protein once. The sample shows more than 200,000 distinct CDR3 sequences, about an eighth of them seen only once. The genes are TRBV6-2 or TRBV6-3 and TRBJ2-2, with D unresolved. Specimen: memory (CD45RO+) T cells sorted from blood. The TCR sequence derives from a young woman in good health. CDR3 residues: CASSDDMNTGELFF. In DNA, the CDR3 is TGTGCCAGCAGTGATGATATGAACACCGGGGAGCTGTTTTTT.